One sample yielded the 10 T cell receptor beta chains listed below, sequenced in a study of blood T cell repertoires in COVID-19 (dated by TCRdb to the early 2020s). Library creation used the immunoSEQ multiplex PCR assay. TCRdb's version of the immuneACCESS table is confined to in-frame rearrangements and falls short of the full clone set. An unresolved V gene accounts for under half of the shortfall where checked; the remainder is of unknown origin. The sample table holds some 140,000 clones, of which 70% to 80% were seen once. The biggest ten clones account for approximately 4% of the sample. Sequencing was done on a sample of peripheral blood. The receptors stem from a man in his sixties with acute or convalescent COVID-19.

Only one count was recorded for this clone. The genes are TRBV6-2 or TRBV6-3 and TRBJ2-7; 9 nucleotides line up with TRBD1. The V and J ends lost 5 bases and 2 bases, in that order; junction bases with no gene match: 4. The CDR3 loop spans 14 amino acids. Germline V gene data show CDR1 as MNHEY and CDR2 as SVGEGT. The CDR3 DNA reads as TGTGCCAGCAGTCAGACAGGGGGACCCTACGAGCAGTACTTC. Its protein is CASSQTGGPYEQYF.

The V gene is TRBV7-2, the J gene TRBJ2-1, with 9 bases matching TRBD1. The CDR3 loop spans 14 amino acids. With 10 bases clipped from V and 7 bases from J, the junction kept 11 bases outside the gene matches. CDR1 SGHTA and CDR2 FQGNSA come from the germline V gene. The CDR3 DNA is TGTGCCACGGGAAGGGACAGGGTAGGAAATGAGCAGTTCTTC. Its translation is CATGRDRVGNEQFF.

This clone has only one observation. The chain recombines TRBV7-8 with TRBJ1-6, with 7 bases lining up with TRBD1. The CDR3 extends over 17 amino acids. Per the germline V gene, CDR1 is SGHVS and CDR2 is FQNEAQ. Trimming took 4 bases from V and 5 from J; bases not matched to a gene: 11. The CDR3 sequence: CASSSGTAALDNSPLHF. The CDR3 nucleotides are TGTGCCAGCAGCTCCGGGACAGCCGCCCTTGATAATTCACCCCTCCACTTT.

CDR3 sequence (DNA): TGTGCCATCAGTGATATGAGTGACACTGAAGCTTTCTTT. Translation: CAISDMSDTEAFF. The chain is built from TRBV10-3 and TRBJ1-1; no firm D call. Germline values: CDR1 ENHRY, CDR2 SYGVKD. The CDR3 is made up of 13 amino acids. The V end was cut by 3 bases, the J end by 3 bases, with 8 bases between.

This chain uses TRBV5-1 with TRBJ2-1; 9 bases align to TRBD2. V trimming: 3 bases; J trimming: 0 bases; junction bases outside the gene matches: 1. The CDR3 sequence is 15 residues long. Germline CDR1 and CDR2: SGHRS and YFSETQ. The CDR3 sequence: CASSYSGSSYNEQFF. Written as DNA, the CDR3 is TGCGCCAGCAGCTATAGCGGGAGCTCCTACAATGAGCAGTTCTTC.

The chain uses TRBV18 and TRBJ1-5; D is undetermined. Trimming cost V 3 bases and J 3 bases, with 15 bases left between them. The CDR3 has 16 amino acids. Germline CDR1 reads KGHSH; CDR2 reads LQKENI. Here the CDR3 reads CASSPASSGNNQPQHF. CDR3 sequence (DNA): TGTGCCAGCTCACCGGCAAGTTCCGGGAACAATCAGCCCCAGCATTTT.

Only one count was recorded for this clone. The chain recombines TRBV20-1 with TRBJ1-1; D gene ambiguous. V lost 4 bases and J 11 bases, leaving 14 bases between the germline ends. Germline lookup yields CDR1 DFQATT and CDR2 SNEGSKA (reference sequence). CDR3 size: 11 residues. The CDR3 DNA reads as TGCAGTGCTATAGAACGGACTGGGGCTTTCTTT. Amino acids: CSAIERTGAFF.

V and J are TRBV25-1 and TRBJ1-1; D is possibly TRBD1 (5 bases). Germline assignment: CDR1 MGHDK and CDR2 SYGVNS. This CDR3 has 14 residues. V lost 7 bases to trimming and J lost 4 bases, with 16 bases between them. DNA for the CDR3: TGTGCCAGCACGGGGATCGGCGGGGGCACTGAAGCTTTCTTT. Translation: CASTGIGGGTEAFF.

With regard to this clone: The same CDR3 is also encoded by other DNA sequences in this sample. The V and J genes are TRBV30 and TRBJ1-4; D perhaps matches TRBD1 (5 bases). Germline V CDR1 and CDR2: GTSNPN, SVGIG (reference sequence). Trimming took 0 bases from V and 8 from J, leaving 13 bases between them. The CDR3 runs 14 residues. Here the CDR3 reads CAWSVSRVNEKLFF. CDR3 sequence (DNA): TGTGCCTGGAGTGTAAGCAGGGTAAACGAAAAACTGTTTTTT.

The V gene is TRBV7-2, the J gene TRBJ1-2, with TRBD1 matching over 7 bases. The length of the CDR3 is 15 residues. J lost 4 bases, V lost 2 bases, and 7 bases had no gene match. From germline, CDR1 is SGHTA and CDR2 FQGNSA. CDR3 region: CASSLTETGFYGYTF. CDR3 DNA: TGTGCCAGCAGCTTAACCGAGACAGGGTTCTATGGCTACACCTTC.